The following is a T cell receptor beta chain sequence with its context. Source study methods: From reference gene primer amplification, estimates of nucleated cell counts were derived. TCRdb's table, derived via immunoSEQ multiplex PCR, lists solely in-frame clones and lacks some. That table supplies the V and J calls and clone size; D and trimming were determined from the DNA. The table lists 50,000 to 80,000 clones, around 80% of them singletons. This sample was included in a study of blood T cell repertoires in COVID-19. At the level of the study: Samples of COVID-19 (acute and convalescent) were obtained from the United States, Italy and Spain. T cells, B-cell-depleted T cells, or PBMCs provided the cDNA or gDNA that served as material.

Seattle researchers signed up patients amid active infection and tracked them longitudinally. From germline, CDR1 is SNHLY and CDR2 FYNNEI. The V and J ends lost 6 bases and 0 bases respectively, with 11 bases between them. This CDR3 has 14 residues. Sample: peripheral blood. The chain has TRBV2 and TRBJ1-1; D remains unclear. This TCR derives from a man aged 60 to 69 with COVID-19, enrolled during active disease. The CDR3 protein is CASSPGSVNTEAFF. For the CDR3, the DNA is TGTGCCAGCAGCCCGGGGTCGGTGAACACTGAAGCTTTCTTT. Using reference TRBV2 and TRBJ1-1 for the parts outside the CDR3, the full variable domain is EPEVTQTPSHQVTQMGQEVILRCVPISNHLYFYWYRQILGQKVEFLVSFYNNEISEKSEIFDDQFSVERPDGSNFTLKIRSTKLEDSAMYFCASSPGSVNTEAFFGQGTRLTVV.